This entry describes one T cell receptor beta chain. The data derive from a study of blood T cell repertoires in COVID-19. The data were produced by immunoSEQ multiplex PCR, yet TCRdb's version contains in-frame clones alone and is incomplete. Among more than 250,000 clones listed, 80% to 90% were seen once. CDR1 is SNHLY, CDR2 FYNNEI, per germline. This CDR3 region has 15 residues. V shed 1 base and J 5 bases; nucleotides not matched to a gene: 6. The specimen was PBMCs or T cells enriched from blood (not recorded which). This TCR was recovered from a man aged 25-40 years who had recovered from COVID-19. The chain joins TRBV2 to TRBJ2-7, with TRBD1 matching over 9 bases. The CDR3 reads CASSEGGTGFNEQYF. The CDR3 DNA follows: TGTGCCAGCAGTGAAGGAGGGACAGGGTTCAACGAGCAGTACTTC.